This entry lists 2 T cell receptor beta chains sequenced from one sample in a study of shared clonotypes between healthy human individuals. Here immunoSEQ multiplex PCR was the method, and the copy in TCRdb shows in-frame clones only, minus some. In the table there are approximately 2.4 million clones, 90% to 97% of which are singletons. The sequencing input was naive CD4+ T cells sorted from blood. Sample subset: CD45RA+ positively selected. All receptors come from a man aged 18 to 30 in good health.

J is TRBJ2-2 and V is TRBV9; D is possibly TRBD2 (6 bases). Looked up from germline, CDR1 is SGDLS and CDR2 is YYNGEE. V was pared by 1 base and J by 0 bases, with 16 bases between. The CDR3 spans 18 residues. This chain's CDR3 is CASSVRAEGTTNTGELFF. CDR3 bases: TGTGCCAGCAGCGTAAGGGCGGAGGGGACGACGAACACCGGGGAGCTGTTTTTT.

This rearrangement joins TRBV4-1 to TRBJ1-3; D uncertain. The germline V gene encodes CDR1 MGHRA and CDR2 YSYEKL. V gave up 2 bases and J gave up 5 bases, with 19 bases separating them. The CDR3 extends over 17 amino acids. The CDR3 DNA is TGCGCCAGCAGCCAAACGCGGTTGATAGCGGGAAGAAACACCATATATTTT. Protein sequence: CASSQTRLIAGRNTIYF.